The 26 T cell receptor beta chains listed next were all sequenced from one sample in a study of blood T cell repertoires in COVID-19. The table came from immunoSEQ multiplex PCR; TCRdb's copy has only in-frame clones and leaves some out. The sample includes 120,000 or so clones, 70% to 90% of them seen just once. Sequencing was carried out using peripheral blood. The receptors were sampled from a woman at least 80 years old with acute or convalescent COVID-19.

CDR3 bases: TGTGCCAGCAGTTACAGTCAGGGAAATTCACCCCTCCACTTT. This gives the protein CASSYSQGNSPLHF. V usage is TRBV6-5 and J usage is TRBJ1-6; D may be TRBD1 (5 bases). This CDR3 region has 14 residues. Germline V CDR1 and CDR2: MNHEY, SVGAGI. V was shortened by 2 bases and J by 7 bases, with 9 bases between the two germline ends.

This chain joins TRBV10-3 and TRBJ2-2; possible D gene TRBD1, 6 bases. This CDR3 comprises 15 residues. The germline CDR1 and CDR2 sequences are ENHRY and SYGVKD. V lost 7 bases to trimming and J lost 0 bases, with 12 bases between them. CDR3 in DNA: TGTGCCATCAAGATGGACAGCTCGAACACCGGGGAGCTGTTTTTT. As protein: CAIKMDSSNTGELFF.

This clone was seen only once. The rearrangement joins TRBV18 to TRBJ2-1; 7 bases map to TRBD2. After removal of 0 bases from V and 2 bases from J, the junction contained 1 base not matched to a gene. The CDR3 totals 15 residues. In germline, CDR1 is KGHSH, CDR2 LQKENI. The CDR3 reads CASSPPTSPYNEQFF. CDR3 coding DNA: TGTGCCAGCTCACCACCGACTAGCCCCTACAATGAGCAGTTCTTC.

The V call is TRBV18, the J call TRBJ2-2; the D gene is possibly TRBD2 (6 bases). The V end lost 3 bases, the J end lost 5 bases, and 16 bases lay between the germline ends. CDR1 and CDR2 from the germline V gene are KGHSH and LQKENI. There are 16 residues in the CDR3. Written as DNA, the CDR3 is TGTGCCAGCTCACCCAGCGGGTCCTGGAGGACCGGGGAGCTGTTTTTT. It yields the protein CASSPSGSWRTGELFF. The full variable domain, with the rest looked up from reference TRBV18 and TRBJ2-2, is NAGVMQNPRHLVRRRGQEARLRCSPMKGHSHVYWYRQLPEEGLKFMVYLQKENIIDESGMPKERFSAEFPKEGPSILRIQQVVRGDSAAYFCASSPSGSWRTGELFFGEGSRLTVL.

V gene TRBV19 combines with J gene TRBJ1-4, with TRBD1 matching 8 bases. V lost 6 bases, J lost 8 bases, and 20 bases stayed unmatched. CDR1 is LNHDA, CDR2 SQIVND, per germline (reference sequence). This CDR3 comprises 18 residues. For the CDR3, the DNA is TGTGCCAGTAGCCCCCTATCACCTCGACAGGGGCGTGAAGAAAAACTGTTTTTT. This gives the protein CASSPLSPRQGREEKLFF.

With respect to this clone: The sample contains more than one DNA sequence encoding this CDR3. This CDR3 reads CASSLSVSGNTIYF. The CDR3 DNA reads TGTGCCAGCAGCTTATCCGTCTCTGGAAACACCATATATTTT. The J gene is TRBJ1-3, the V gene TRBV7-9; D gene ambiguous. The CDR3 spans 14 residues. V lost 2 bases and J 0 bases, leaving 5 bases between the germline ends. From germline, CDR1 is SEHNR and CDR2 FQNEAQ (reference sequence). The full variable domain, in which reference TRBV7-9 and TRBJ1-3 provide the parts outside the CDR3, is DTGVSQNPRHKITKRGQNVTFRCDPISEHNRLYWYRQTLGQGPEFLTYFQNEAQLEKSRLLSDRFSAERPKGSFSTLEIQRTEQGDSAMYLCASSLSVSGNTIYFGEGSWLTVV.

The CDR3 reads CASSSRPGGGNSPLHF. CDR3 coding DNA: TGTGCCAGCAGTTCCCGCCCGGGAGGGGGTAATTCACCCCTCCACTTT. V is TRBV6-5 and J is TRBJ1-6, with a weak D call TRBD1 (6 bases). CDR3 size: 16 residues. Trimming left V 4 bases short and J 6 bases short, with 16 bases between. The germline gives CDR1 MNHEY, CDR2 SVGAGI.

This clone was detected only a few times. V is TRBV7-3 and J is TRBJ2-7; 7 nucleotides match TRBD2. Germline V gene data show CDR1 as SGHTA and CDR2 as FQGTGA. This CDR3 is 15 amino acids long. Trimming took 2 bases from V and 0 from J; bases not matched to a gene: 4. The CDR3 region has the DNA TGTGCCAGCAGCTTAGCTAGCGGTAGCTCCTACGAGCAGTACTTC. It is translated as CASSLASGSSYEQYF.

The CDR3 protein is CASSEHRARGNTIYF. The CDR3 DNA is TGTGCCAGCAGTGAACACAGGGCAAGGGGAAACACCATATATTTT. The V call is TRBV2, the J call TRBJ1-3; tentatively, D is TRBD1 (6 bases). The ends were cut back, 2 bases at V and 4 bases at J, with 12 bases in the middle. The CDR3 totals 15 residues. Germline V gene data show CDR1 as SNHLY and CDR2 as FYNNEI.

The rearrangement joins TRBV23-1 to TRBJ2-6, with a tentative D call TRBD2 (6 bases). TRBV23-1 is annotated as an ORF whose role is uncertain. V lost 1 base and J lost 0, with 10 bases in between. The CDR3 spans 17 residues. The CDR3 sequence is CASSQYTGDSGANVLTF. In nucleotides, the CDR3 is TGCGCCAGCAGTCAATATACGGGGGACTCTGGGGCCAACGTCCTGACTTTC.

The chain combines TRBV7-9 with TRBJ2-2, with 9 nucleotides matching TRBD1. J lost 1 base, V lost 10 bases, and 4 bases had no gene match. The CDR3 spans 14 residues. Per germline, CDR1 SEHNR and CDR2 FQNEAQ (reference sequence). The CDR3 nucleotides read TGTGCCACGGGGGACAGGGTGAACACCGGGGAGCTGTTTTTT. The encoded protein is CATGDRVNTGELFF.

This chain connects TRBV7-9 to TRBJ2-5; 7 bases map to TRBD1. J was trimmed by 6 bases and V by 5 bases; bases with no gene match: 6. Germline values: CDR1 SEHNR, CDR2 FQNEAQ (reference sequence). The CDR3 length is 13 residues. In DNA, the CDR3 is TGTGCCAGCAGCGTACAGGGGAAAAAGACCCAGTACTTC. Its protein is CASSVQGKKTQYF.

The V gene is TRBV6-5, the J gene TRBJ1-2; possible D gene TRBD1, 5 bases. Deletions cut 5 bases from V and 5 bases from J, with 9 bases between. Germline V gene lookup returns CDR1 MNHEY and CDR2 SVGAGI. The CDR3 runs 12 residues. The CDR3 nucleotides are TGTGCCAGCAGTACAGGTTATTATGGCTACACCTTC. This codes for CASSTGYYGYTF.

The chain uses TRBV9 and TRBJ1-2, with TRBD1 matching 11 bases. CDR3 length equals 14 residues. Germline V gene sequence: CDR1 SGDLS, CDR2 YYNGEE. V dropped 3 bases and J dropped 8; count of bases not matched to a gene: 6. CDR3 in amino acids: CASSDGQGARGYTF. Written as DNA, the CDR3 is TGTGCCAGCAGCGACGGACAGGGGGCGCGCGGCTACACCTTC.

The chain couples TRBV5-5 to TRBJ2-7; the match to TRBD2 covers 7 bases. Germline V gene lookup returns CDR1 SGHKS and CDR2 YYEKEE (reference sequence). V lost 3 bases, J lost 2 bases, and 5 bases stayed unmatched. CDR3 length: 14 residues. The CDR3 spells CASSSLAGAYEQYF. In DNA, the CDR3 is TGTGCCAGCAGCTCCCTGGCGGGAGCCTACGAGCAGTACTTC.

This chain connects TRBV6-2 or TRBV6-3 to TRBJ1-4; TRBD1 matches at 7 bases. J gave up 5 bases and V 6 bases, and 9 bases lay outside the gene matches. CDR3 length: 15 amino acids. Germline values: CDR1 MNHEY, CDR2 SVGEGT. DNA for the CDR3: TGTGCCAGCAGCCGAAACCGGGACAGAAATGAAAAACTGTTTTTT. Translated: CASSRNRDRNEKLFF.

The V gene is TRBV19, the J gene TRBJ1-2, with D unclear. Per the germline V gene, CDR1 is LNHDA and CDR2 is SQIVND (reference sequence). The CDR3 is 16 amino acids. V was shortened by 5 bases and J by 5 bases, with 21 bases between the two germline ends. CDR3 protein: CASSAQPGSPLYGYTF. CDR3 nucleotide sequence: TGTGCCAGTAGTGCCCAACCCGGGTCTCCCTTGTATGGCTACACCTTC.

This chain joins TRBV12-5 and TRBJ2-1; 10 bases are a match to TRBD1. This CDR3 is 15 amino acids long. J lost 7 bases, V lost 1 base, and 4 bases had no gene match. CDR1 LGHNT and CDR2 FRNRAP come from the germline V gene. The CDR3: CASGLGTGGSNEQFF. CDR3 DNA: TGTGCTAGTGGTTTGGGGACAGGGGGATCTAATGAGCAGTTCTTC.

The genes are TRBV2 and TRBJ2-5, with 8 bases matching TRBD1. V was pared by 7 bases and J by 4 bases, with 8 bases of the junction left unmatched. CDR3 size: 14 residues. Germline-derived CDR1 and CDR2 are SNHLY and FYNNEI. CDR3 DNA sequence: TGTGCCAGCAAAAGACAGGGGCTGGGAGAGACCCAGTACTTC. Protein product: CASKRQGLGETQYF.

The chain uses TRBV4-3 and TRBJ1-2, with TRBD1 identical over 7 bases. Unmatched junction bases numbered 5, after V lost 3 bases and J lost 4 bases. CDR3 length: 14 amino acids. CDR1 and CDR2 (germline): LGHNA, YSLEER. DNA for the CDR3: TGCGCCAGCAGCCAGACCGGGACAGCCTATGGCTACACCTTC. Protein product: CASSQTGTAYGYTF.

This sequence joins TRBV6-5 and TRBJ1-1, with 8 nucleotides matching TRBD1. Germline CDR1 reads MNHEY; CDR2 reads SVGAGI. V lost 3 bases and J lost 4; bases outside the gene matches: 7. This CDR3 comprises 15 residues. The CDR3 loop reads CASSYTGGGSTEAFF. The CDR3 DNA follows: TGTGCCAGCAGTTATACAGGGGGGGGTAGCACTGAAGCTTTCTTT.

The chain joins TRBV6-5 to TRBJ1-6; TRBD1 matches at 8 bases. The CDR3 extends over 15 amino acids. Germline CDR1 and CDR2: MNHEY and SVGAGI. After removal of 3 bases from V and 9 bases from J, the junction contained 7 bases not matched to a gene. The CDR3 here is CASSYFGQGSSPLHF. The CDR3 region has the DNA TGTGCCAGCAGTTATTTTGGACAGGGAAGTTCACCCCTCCACTTT.

The J gene is TRBJ1-1, the V gene TRBV28, with D possibly TRBD1 on 5 matching bases. Per germline, CDR1 MDHEN and CDR2 SYDVKM. The CDR3 is made up of 14 amino acids. With 5 bases removed from V and 1 base from J, the gap between germline ends came to 11 bases. The CDR3 sequence: CASSSDRKNTEAFF. The DNA for the CDR3 is TGTGCCAGCAGTAGTGACAGAAAGAACACTGAAGCTTTCTTT. Full variable domain (rest looked up from reference TRBV28 and TRBJ1-1): DVKVTQSSRYLVKRTGEKVFLECVQDMDHENMFWYRQDPGLGLRLIYFSYDVKMKEKGDIPEGYSVSREKKERFSLILESASTNQTSMYLCASSSDRKNTEAFFGQGTRLTVV.

CDR3 nucleotides: TGTGCCACCAGGACAGGGAACTATGGCTACACCTTC. Encoded protein: CATRTGNYGYTF. This sequence joins TRBV19 and TRBJ1-2; 8 nucleotides match TRBD1. Germline values: CDR1 LNHDA, CDR2 SQIVND (reference sequence). The CDR3 length is 12 residues. The ends lost 10 bases at V and 2 bases at J; junction bases unmatched: 3.

The V gene is TRBV29-1, the J gene TRBJ2-3, with D unresolved. Germline V gene sequence: CDR1 SQVTM, CDR2 ANQGSEA. The CDR3 runs 14 residues. V gave up 6 bases and J gave up 1 base, with 14 bases separating them. The CDR3 DNA is TGCAGCGTCGCCGTCGTGGGCGGCACAGATACGCAGTATTTT. Translated: CSVAVVGGTDTQYF.

The gene calls are TRBV7-9 and TRBJ2-2; D is undetermined. There are 14 residues in the CDR3. Between the trimmed V and J ends, which lost 2 bases and 6 bases, there was a span of 10 bases. Germline V gives CDR1 SEHNR, CDR2 FQNEAQ (reference sequence). CDR3 coding DNA: TGTGCCAGCAGCTTAAGTATTTCGGCCGGGGAGCTGTTTTTT. It yields the protein CASSLSISAGELFF.